This T cell receptor (beta chain) was captured in a study of blood T cell repertoires in COVID-19. Clones were read by immunoSEQ multiplex PCR, and TCRdb kept only the in-frame ones, dropping some. The sample lists approximately 360,000 clones; 70% to 90% were seen once. The CDR3 has 16 residues. Germline V lookup: CDR1 LNHDA, CDR2 SQIVND (reference sequence). Trimming at V came to 4 bases and at J to 5 bases, leaving 8 bases not matched to a gene. The sample comprised PBMCs or T cells enriched from blood (not recorded which). The receptor's source is a man in his forties in a cohort exposed to, infected with or recovered from COVID-19 (not recorded which). The rearrangement uses TRBV19 and TRBJ2-5, with TRBD2 identical over 12 bases. The CDR3 protein is CASSTGGLAGLETQYF. The CDR3 coding sequence is TGTGCCAGTAGTACGGGAGGACTAGCGGGACTGGAGACCCAGTACTTC.